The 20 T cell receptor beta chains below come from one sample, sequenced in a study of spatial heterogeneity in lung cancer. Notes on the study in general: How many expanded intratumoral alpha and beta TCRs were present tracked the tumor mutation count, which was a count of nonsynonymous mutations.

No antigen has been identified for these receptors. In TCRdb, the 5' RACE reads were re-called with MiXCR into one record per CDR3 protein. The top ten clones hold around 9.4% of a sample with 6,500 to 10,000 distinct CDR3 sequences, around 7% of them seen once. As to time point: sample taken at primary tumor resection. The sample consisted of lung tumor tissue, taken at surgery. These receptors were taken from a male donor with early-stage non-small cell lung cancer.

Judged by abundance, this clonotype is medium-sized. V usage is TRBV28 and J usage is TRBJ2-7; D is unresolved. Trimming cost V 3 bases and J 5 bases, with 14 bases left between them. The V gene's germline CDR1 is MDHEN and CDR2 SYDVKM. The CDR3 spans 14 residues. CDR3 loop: CASSLPGPLNEQYF. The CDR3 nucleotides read TGTGCCAGCAGTTTGCCAGGTCCCCTCAACGAGCAGTACTTC. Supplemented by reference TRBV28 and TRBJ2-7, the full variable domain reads DVKVTQSSRYLVKRTGEKVFLECVQDMDHENMFWYRQDPGLGLRLIYFSYDVKMKEKGDIPEGYSVSREKKERFSLILESASTNQTSMYLCASSLPGPLNEQYFGPGTRLTVT.

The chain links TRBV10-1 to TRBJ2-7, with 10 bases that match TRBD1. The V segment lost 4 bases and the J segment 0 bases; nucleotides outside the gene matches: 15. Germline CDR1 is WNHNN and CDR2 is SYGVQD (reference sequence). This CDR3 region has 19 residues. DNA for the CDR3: TGCGCCAGCAGTGCCATCCCCAAAAAGGGGACAGGGGCCTCCTACGAGCAGTACTTC. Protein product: CASSAIPKKGTGASYEQYF.

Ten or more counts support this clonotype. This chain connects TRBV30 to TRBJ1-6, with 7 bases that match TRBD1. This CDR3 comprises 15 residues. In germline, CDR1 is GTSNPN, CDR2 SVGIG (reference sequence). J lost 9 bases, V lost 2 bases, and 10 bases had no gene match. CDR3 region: CAWSHQGEISSPLHF. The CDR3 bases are TGTGCCTGGAGTCATCAGGGGGAAATAAGTTCACCCCTCCACTTT.

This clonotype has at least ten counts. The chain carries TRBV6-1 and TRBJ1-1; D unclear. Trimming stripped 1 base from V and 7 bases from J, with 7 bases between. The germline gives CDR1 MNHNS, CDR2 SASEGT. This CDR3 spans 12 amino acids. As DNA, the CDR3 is TGTGCCAGCAGTGAAGTCCAGCTTGAAGCTTTCTTT. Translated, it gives CASSEVQLEAFF.

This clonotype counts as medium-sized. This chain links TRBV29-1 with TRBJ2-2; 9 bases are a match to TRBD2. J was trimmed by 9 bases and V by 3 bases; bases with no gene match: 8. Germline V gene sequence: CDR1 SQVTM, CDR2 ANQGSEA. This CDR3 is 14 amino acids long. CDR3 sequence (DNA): TGCAGCGTTGAGGGACTAGCAGCCCTACGGGAGCTGTTTTTT. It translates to CSVEGLAALRELFF.

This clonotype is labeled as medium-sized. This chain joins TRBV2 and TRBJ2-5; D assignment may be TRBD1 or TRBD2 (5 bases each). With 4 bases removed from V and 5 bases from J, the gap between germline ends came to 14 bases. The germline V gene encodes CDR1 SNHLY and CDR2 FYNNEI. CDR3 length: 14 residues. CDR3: CASSGRGAEETQYF. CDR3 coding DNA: TGTGCCAGCAGTGGACGGGGCGCAGAGGAGACCCAGTACTTC.

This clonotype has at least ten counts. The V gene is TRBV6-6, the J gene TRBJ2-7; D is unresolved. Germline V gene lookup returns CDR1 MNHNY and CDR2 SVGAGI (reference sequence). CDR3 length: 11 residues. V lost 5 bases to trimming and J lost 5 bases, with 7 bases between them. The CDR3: CASSQVHEQYF. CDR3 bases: TGTGCCAGCAGTCAAGTCCACGAGCAGTACTTC.

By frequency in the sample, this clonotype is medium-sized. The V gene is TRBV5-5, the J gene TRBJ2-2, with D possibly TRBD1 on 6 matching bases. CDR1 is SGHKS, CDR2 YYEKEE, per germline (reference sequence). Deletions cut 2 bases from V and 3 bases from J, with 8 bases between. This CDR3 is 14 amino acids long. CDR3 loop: CASSFGQYTGELFF. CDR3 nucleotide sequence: TGTGCCAGCAGCTTCGGACAGTACACCGGGGAGCTGTTTTTT.

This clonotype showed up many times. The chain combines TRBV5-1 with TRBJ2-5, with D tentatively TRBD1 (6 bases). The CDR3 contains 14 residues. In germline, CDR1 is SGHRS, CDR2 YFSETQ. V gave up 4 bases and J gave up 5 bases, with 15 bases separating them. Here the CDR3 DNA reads TGCGCCAGCAGCCCGGGGACATCCGGGGAGACCCAGTACTTC. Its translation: CASSPGTSGETQYF.

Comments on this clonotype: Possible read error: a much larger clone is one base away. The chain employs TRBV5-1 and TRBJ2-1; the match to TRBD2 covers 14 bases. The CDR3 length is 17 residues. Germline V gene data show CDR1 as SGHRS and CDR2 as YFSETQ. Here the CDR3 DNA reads TGCGTCAGCAGCTTAAACGCCGGGACTAGCGGGGGCAATGAGCAGTTCTTC. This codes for CVSSLNAGTSGGNEQFF.

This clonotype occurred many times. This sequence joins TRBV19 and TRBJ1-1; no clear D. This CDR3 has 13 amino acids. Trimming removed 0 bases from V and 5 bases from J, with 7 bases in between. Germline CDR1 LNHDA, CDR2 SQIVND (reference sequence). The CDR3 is CASSIDLGTEAFF. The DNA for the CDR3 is TGTGCCAGTAGTATAGATCTGGGGACTGAAGCTTTCTTT.

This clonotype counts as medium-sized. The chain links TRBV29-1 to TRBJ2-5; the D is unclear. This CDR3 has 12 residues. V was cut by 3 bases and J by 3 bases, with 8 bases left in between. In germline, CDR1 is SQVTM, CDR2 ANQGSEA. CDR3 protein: CSVDAQKETQYF. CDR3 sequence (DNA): TGCAGCGTTGACGCCCAGAAAGAGACCCAGTACTTC.

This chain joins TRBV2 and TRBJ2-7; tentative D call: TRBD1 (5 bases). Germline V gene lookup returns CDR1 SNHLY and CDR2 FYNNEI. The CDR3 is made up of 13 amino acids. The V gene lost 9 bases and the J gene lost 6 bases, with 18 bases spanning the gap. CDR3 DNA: TGTGCCAGAGGAGCAGGGCGCGGATCCGAGCAGTACTTC. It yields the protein CARGAGRGSEQYF.

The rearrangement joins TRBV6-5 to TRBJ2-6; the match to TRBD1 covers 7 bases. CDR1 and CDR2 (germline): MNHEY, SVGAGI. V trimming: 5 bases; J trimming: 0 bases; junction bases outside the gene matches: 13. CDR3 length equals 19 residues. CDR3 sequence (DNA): TGTGCCAGCAGTCCCCCCCCCCGGACAGGCCCCTCTGGGGCCAACGTCCTGACTTTC. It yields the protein CASSPPPRTGPSGANVLTF.

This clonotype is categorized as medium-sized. For the CDR3, the DNA is TGTGCCAGCAGTTTAGAGGGGGCCCGGGAGACCCAGTACTTC. Its translation is CASSLEGARETQYF. The chain employs TRBV12-3 or TRBV12-4 and TRBJ2-5; 7 nucleotides align to TRBD1. The CDR3 has 14 amino acids. The junction had 4 bases not matched to a gene; V was cut back by 1 base and J by 5 bases.

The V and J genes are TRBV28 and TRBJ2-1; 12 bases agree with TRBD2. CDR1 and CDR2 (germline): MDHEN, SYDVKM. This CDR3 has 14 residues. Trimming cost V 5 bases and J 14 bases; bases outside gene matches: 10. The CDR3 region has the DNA TGTGCCAGCAGTCCCGGAACTAGCGGGAGGACGGAGTTCTTC. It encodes CASSPGTSGRTEFF.

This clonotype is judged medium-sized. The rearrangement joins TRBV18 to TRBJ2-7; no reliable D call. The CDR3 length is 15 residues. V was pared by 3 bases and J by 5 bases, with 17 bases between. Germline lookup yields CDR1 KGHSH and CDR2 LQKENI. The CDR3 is CASSPYDDPLDEQYF. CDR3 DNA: TGTGCCAGCTCACCCTACGACGACCCTTTGGACGAGCAGTACTTC. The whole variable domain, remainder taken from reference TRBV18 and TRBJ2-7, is NAGVMQNPRHLVRRRGQEARLRCSPMKGHSHVYWYRQLPEEGLKFMVYLQKENIIDESGMPKERFSAEFPKEGPSILRIQQVVRGDSAAYFCASSPYDDPLDEQYFGPGTRLTVT.

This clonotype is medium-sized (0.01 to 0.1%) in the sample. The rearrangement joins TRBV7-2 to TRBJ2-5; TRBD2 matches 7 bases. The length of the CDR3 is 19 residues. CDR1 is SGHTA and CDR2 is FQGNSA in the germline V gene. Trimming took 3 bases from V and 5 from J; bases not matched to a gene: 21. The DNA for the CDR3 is TGTGCCAGCAGCTTCTCCCCCCCCTCTAGCGGTGGGGTCTGGGAGACCCAGTACTTC. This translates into CASSFSPPSSGGVWETQYF.

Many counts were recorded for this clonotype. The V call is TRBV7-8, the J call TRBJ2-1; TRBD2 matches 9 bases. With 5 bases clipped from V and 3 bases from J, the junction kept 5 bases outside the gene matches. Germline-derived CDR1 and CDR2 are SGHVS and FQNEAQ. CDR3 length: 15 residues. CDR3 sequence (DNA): TGTGCCAGCAGCCCCCTAGCGGGGAACTACAATGAGCAGTTCTTC. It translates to CASSPLAGNYNEQFF.

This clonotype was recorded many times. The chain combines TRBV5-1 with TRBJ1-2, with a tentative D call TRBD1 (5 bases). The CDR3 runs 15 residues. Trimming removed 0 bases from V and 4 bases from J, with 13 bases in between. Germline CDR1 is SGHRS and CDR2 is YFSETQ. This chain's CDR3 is CASSLDFRDAYGYTF. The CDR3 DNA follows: TGCGCCAGCAGCTTGGACTTCAGGGATGCCTATGGCTACACCTTC.